A selection of T cell receptor beta chains follows, all from one sample in a study of shared clonotypes between healthy human individuals. Data came from immunoSEQ multiplex PCR; TCRdb stores just in-frame clones and leaves some out. The repertoire holds about 680,000 clones, with around 92% as singletons. Source material: naive CD8+ T cells sorted from blood. Receptors originate from a man between 25 and 39 years old in good health. Both conserved end residues are part of each CDR3. Each record gives: D gene, clone size, J gene, V gene, CDR3 protein, CDR3 DNA. D genes are given only for firm matches. Some rows have no size entry. The others give once, few or many, or a class for an expanded clone.

NA,NA,TRBJ2-7,TRBV28,CAITTGQGYEQYF,TGTGCCATCACGACCGGGCAGGGCTACGAGCAGTACTTC
NA,NA,TRBJ2-2,TRBV5-4,CASSLDRAGELFF,TGTGCCAGCAGCTTGGACAGGGCAGGGGAGCTGTTTTTT
NA,once,TRBJ1-6,TRBV19,CASRIGGGTNSPLHF,TGTGCCTCAAGAATTGGGGGAGGGACTAATTCACCCCTCCACTTT
NA,NA,TRBJ1-5,TRBV5-6,CASSFVGFGQPQHF,TGTGCCAGCAGCTTCGTCGGGTTCGGTCAGCCCCAGCATTTT
NA,once,TRBJ2-2,TRBV7-9,CASSLVPNTGELFF,TGTGCCAGCAGCTTAGTCCCGAACACCGGGGAGCTGTTTTTT
TRBD2,NA,TRBJ2-3,TRBV6-5,CASSYTSGQTDTQYF,TGTGCCAGCAGTTATACTAGCGGGCAGACCGATACGCAGTATTTT
NA,NA,TRBJ2-7,TRBV11-3,CASSEQAGTTYEQYF,TGTGCCAGCAGCGAGCAGGCTGGCACAACCTACGAGCAGTACTTC
TRBD1,NA,TRBJ2-7,TRBV10-1,CASSDGTGPYEQYF,TGCGCCAGCAGCGACGGGACAGGGCCCTACGAGCAGTACTTC
NA,NA,TRBJ2-6,TRBV5-5,CASSIVVRTKSGQRLTF,TGTGCCAGCTCTATTGTTGTCCGCACAAAGTCGGGCCAACGTCTGACTTTC
NA,NA,TRBJ2-6,TRBV27,CASSLRGISGANVLTF,TGTGCCAGCAGTTTAAGGGGAATCTCTGGGGCCAACGTCCTGACTTTC
NA,NA,TRBJ2-1,TRBV2,CAPAEMDLEFSQQFF,TGTGCTCCAGCAGAGATGGATCTGGAGTTTTCCCAGCAGTTCTTC
NA,NA,TRBJ2-7,TRBV11-3,CASSLTGQTYEQYF,TGTGCCAGCAGCTTAACAGGCCAAACCTACGAGCAGTACTTC
NA,NA,TRBJ2-5,TRBV5-5,CASSLPGGLQETQYF,TGTGCCAGCAGCTTGCCCGGGGGCCTCCAAGAGACCCAGTACTTC
TRBD2,NA,TRBJ2-1,TRBV6-4,CASSPQTSGRAGEQFF,TGTGCCAGCAGTCCCCAGACTAGCGGGAGGGCCGGTGAGCAGTTCTTC
TRBD1,NA,TRBJ1-3,TRBV4-1,CASSQTGANSGNTIYF,TGCGCCAGCAGCCAGACAGGGGCGAACTCTGGAAACACCATATATTTT
NA,NA,TRBJ2-7,TRBV9,CASSPSLAPARYEQYF,TGTGCCAGCAGCCCCAGTTTGGCCCCAGCTCGATACGAGCAGTACTTC
TRBD1,NA,TRBJ2-1,TRBV7-9,CASSLTGGWEQFF,TGTGCCAGCAGCCTTACAGGGGGCTGGGAGCAGTTCTTC
TRBD1,NA,TRBJ2-5,TRBV2,CASRSRDRGRETQYF,TGTGCCAGCAGGTCCCGGGACAGGGGCCGGGAGACCCAGTACTTC
NA,NA,TRBJ2-1,TRBV10-1,CASSRDIPGNEQFF,TGCGCCAGCAGCCGGGACATCCCCGGGAATGAGCAGTTCTTC
NA,NA,TRBJ2-7,TRBV27,CASSFGGSYEQYF,TGTGCCAGCAGTTTCGGAGGCTCCTACGAGCAGTACTTC
NA,once,TRBJ1-2,TRBV15,CATPRGGPGYTF,TGTGCCACCCCTAGGGGGGGCCCTGGCTACACCTTC
TRBD2,NA,TRBJ2-3,TRBV29-1,CSVASGTSGTDTQYF,TGCAGCGTAGCTTCCGGGACTAGCGGCACAGATACGCAGTATTTT
TRBD1,NA,TRBJ2-7,TRBV19,CASSGTGTYEQYF,TGTGCCAGTTCCGGGACAGGGACCTACGAGCAGTACTTC
TRBD2,NA,TRBJ2-1,TRBV10-1,CASKKRTSGMFLRLRSYNEQFF,TGCGCCAGCAAAAAACGGACTAGCGGGATGTTTCTGAGACTTAGGTCCTACAATGAGCAGTTCTTC
TRBD2,NA,TRBJ2-1,TRBV5-1,CASSLDLAGDNEQFF,TGCGCCAGCAGCTTAGATCTAGCGGGAGACAATGAGCAGTTCTTC
TRBD2,NA,TRBJ2-3,TRBV5-5,CASSWRLAGVASTDTQYF,TGTGCCAGCAGCTGGAGGCTAGCGGGAGTCGCTAGCACAGATACGCAGTATTTT
NA,NA,TRBJ1-2,TRBV2,CASSEGGTYGYTF,TGTGCCAGCAGTGAGGGAGGGACCTATGGCTACACCTTC
NA,NA,TRBJ2-7,TRBV29-1,CSVTGPTGYEQYF,TGCAGCGTTACCGGGCCCACCGGCTACGAGCAGTACTTC
NA,NA,TRBJ1-5,TRBV27,CASSTGNQPQHF,TGTGCCAGCAGTACCGGCAATCAGCCCCAGCATTTT
NA,NA,TRBJ2-7,TRBV15,CATSSQLDRSLEQYF,TGTGCCACCAGCAGCCAGCTGGACAGATCCCTAGAGCAGTACTTC
NA,NA,TRBJ2-2,TRBV7-9,CASSLRAAVRGTGELFF,TGTGCCAGCAGCTTAAGAGCAGCGGTCAGGGGCACCGGGGAGCTGTTTTTT
NA,NA,TRBJ1-4,TRBV5-6,CASSRTTTNEKLFF,TGTGCCAGCAGCAGGACGACAACTAATGAAAAACTGTTTTTT
TRBD2,NA,TRBJ2-5,TRBV18,CASSPGTSAPPTQYF,TGTGCCAGCTCACCCGGGACTAGCGCACCTCCGACCCAGTACTTC
TRBD1,NA,TRBJ1-2,TRBV5-1,CASSFNRGEGYTF,TGCGCCAGCAGCTTTAACAGGGGCGAAGGCTACACCTTC
TRBD2,NA,TRBJ2-1,TRBV11-3,CASSSRTSGISSYNEQFF,TGTGCCAGCAGCTCTAGGACTAGCGGGATCAGCTCCTACAATGAGCAGTTCTTC
TRBD1,NA,TRBJ2-7,TRBV28,CASSEDRGFPYEQYF,TGTGCCAGCAGTGAAGACAGGGGATTCCCCTACGAGCAGTACTTC
TRBD2,NA,TRBJ2-7,TRBV7-8,CASSLEGGGRSYEQYF,TGTGCCAGCAGCTTAGAAGGTGGCGGGAGATCCTACGAGCAGTACTTC
TRBD2,NA,TRBJ2-3,TRBV7-6,CASSFRGAGGPISDTQYF,TGTGCCAGCAGCTTTAGGGGCGCGGGAGGGCCAATTTCAGATACGCAGTATTTT
TRBD1,NA,TRBJ1-1,TRBV29-1,CSGDRGPGTEAFF,TGCAGCGGTGACAGGGGGCCAGGGACTGAAGCTTTCTTT
NA,NA,TRBJ2-1,TRBV19,CASSIEAGVGDEQFF,TGTGCCAGTAGTATAGAAGCAGGGGTCGGGGATGAGCAGTTCTTC